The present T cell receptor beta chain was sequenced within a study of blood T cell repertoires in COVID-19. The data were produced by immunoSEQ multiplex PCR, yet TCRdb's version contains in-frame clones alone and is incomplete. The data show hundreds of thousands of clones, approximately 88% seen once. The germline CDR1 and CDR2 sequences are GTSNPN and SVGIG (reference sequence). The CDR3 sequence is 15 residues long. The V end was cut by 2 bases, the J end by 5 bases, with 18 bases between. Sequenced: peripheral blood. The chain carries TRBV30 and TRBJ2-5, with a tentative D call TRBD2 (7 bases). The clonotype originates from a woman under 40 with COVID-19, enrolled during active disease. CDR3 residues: CAWSPLGGEGETQYF. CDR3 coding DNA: TGTGCCTGGAGTCCTTTAGGGGGGGAGGGCGAGACCCAGTACTTC.